This is a list of T cell receptor beta chains from one sample in a study of blood T cell repertoires in COVID-19. This table comes from immunoSEQ multiplex PCR, and its TCRdb copy is limited to in-frame clones, with some not included. This table holds over 75,000 clones, about four fifths found once. Sequencing was carried out using peripheral blood. All receptors derive from a human donor in a cohort sampled during active COVID-19. Each CDR3 is given with its conserved first and last residue. The D gene is left open where the match is weak. For some rows the clone size is stated as once, few or many, or as a class when expanded; others skip it.

>TRBJ2-7|TRBV10-1|NA|NA
TGCGCCAGCAACTGGGACTGGAGGACCTACGAGCAGTACTTC
CASNWDWRTYEQYF
>TRBJ2-3|TRBV5-1|few|TRBD2
TGCGCCAGCACCCCTAGCGGGGGGCCTAGAGATACGCAGTATTTT
CASTPSGGPRDTQYF
>TRBJ2-1|TRBV12-3/TRBV12-4|few|NA
TGTGCCAGCAGTTTAGTCAGGGCCGAGCAGTTCTTC
CASSLVRAEQFF
>TRBJ2-5|TRBV5-1|NA|NA
TGCGCCAGCAGCTTTGGGAGGACCCAGTACCAAGAGACCCAGTACTTC
CASSFGRTQYQETQYF
>TRBJ2-7|TRBV9|NA|NA
TGTGCCAGCAGCGCGACAGGTGGCTCCTACGAGCAGTACTTC
CASSATGGSYEQYF
>TRBJ1-1|TRBV5-5|NA|NA
TGTGCCAGCAGTCTCAGTTCGAACACTGAAGCTTTCTTT
CASSLSSNTEAFF
>TRBJ1-1|TRBV5-6|NA|NA
TGTGCCAGCAGCTTGGAAGCGGCAAACACTGAAGCTTTCTTT
CASSLEAANTEAFF
>TRBJ2-2|TRBV5-1|NA|NA
TGCGCCAGCAGCTTCTTCGTTGGAACAGAAAACACCGGGGAGCTGTTTTTT
CASSFFVGTENTGELFF
>TRBJ1-1|TRBV7-8|NA|NA
TGTGCCAGCAGCTTCCAGGAGAACACTGAAGCTTTCTTT
CASSFQENTEAFF
>TRBJ2-1|TRBV11-2|NA|TRBD2
TGTGCCAGCAGCCAAGGGACTAGCTTACGCGAGCAGTTCTTC
CASSQGTSLREQFF
>TRBJ2-7|TRBV29-1|NA|NA
TGCAGCGTTGAAGATCTTACAGGGAACTACGAGCAGTACTTC
CSVEDLTGNYEQYF
>TRBJ2-5|TRBV21-1|NA|NA
TGTGCCAGCAGCAAAGAGGCGGGGCGGGAGACCCAGTACTTC
CASSKEAGRETQYF
>TRBJ1-2|TRBV16|few|NA
TGTGCCAGCAGCCAAGTGGGCTACGGCTACACCTTC
CASSQVGYGYTF
>TRBJ2-2|TRBV7-2|NA|NA
TGTGCCAGCAGCTTAGGAAGACTTACAACCGGGGAGCTGTTTTTT
CASSLGRLTTGELFF
>TRBJ2-5|TRBV11-3|NA|TRBD2
TGTGCCAGCAGCGACTGGGGGGGTCAGGAGACCCAGTACTTC
CASSDWGGQETQYF
>TRBJ2-6|TRBV18|NA|NA
TGTGCCAGCTCACCCCCGTCGGGGGCCAACGTCCTGACTTTC
CASSPPSGANVLTF
>TRBJ1-2|TRBV5-4|NA|NA
TGTGCCAGCAGCTTGGTGTCGGGGGAACTCGGCTACACCTTC
CASSLVSGELGYTF
>TRBJ1-6|TRBV2|NA|NA
TGTGCCAGCAGTGTGGAGGACTCCTATAATTCACCCCTCCACTTT
CASSVEDSYNSPLHF
>TRBJ2-7|TRBV18|NA|TRBD1
TGTGCCAGCTCACCAGGGGACAGGGCTTCCTACGAGCAGTACTTC
CASSPGDRASYEQYF
>TRBJ2-7|TRBV25-1|NA|NA
TGTGCCAGCAGTAGGGGAATTGAGCAGTACTTC
CASSRGIEQYF
>TRBJ1-4|TRBV6-4|few|TRBD1
TGTGCCAGCAGCATTACAGGGGGTACTAATGAAAAACTGTTTTTT
CASSITGGTNEKLFF
>TRBJ1-2|TRBV3-1/TRBV3-2|few|TRBD1
TGTGCCAGCAGCGACAGGGGTGCCTATGGCTACACCTTC
CASSDRGAYGYTF
>TRBJ2-3|TRBV6-5|few|TRBD2
TGTGCCAGCAAGGGGCTAGCGGCCACAGATACGCAGTATTTT
CASKGLAATDTQYF
>TRBJ1-6|TRBV6-4|NA|NA
TGTGCCAGCAGGACGGACAGTCAGAATTCACCCCTCCACTTT
CASRTDSQNSPLHF
>TRBJ1-3|TRBV9|NA|NA
TGTGCCAGCAGCGTGGACGGACTAACCCCAGACACCATATATTTT
CASSVDGLTPDTIYF
>TRBJ1-4|TRBV3-1/TRBV3-2|NA|TRBD1
TGTGCCAGCAGCCGGGGACTCGGGACAGCTATTAATGAAAAACTGTTTTTT
CASSRGLGTAINEKLFF
>TRBJ2-1|TRBV20-1|NA|NA
TGCAGTGTTTACAGGGTACGTGAGCAGTTCTTC
CSVYRVREQFF
>TRBJ2-7|TRBV5-4|NA|TRBD1
TGTGCCAGCAGCACCGGGACAGGGTCCCACGAGCAGTACTTC
CASSTGTGSHEQYF
>TRBJ2-7|TRBV4-1|NA|TRBD1
TGCGCCAGCAGCCAAGTGGGACAGGTATACGAGCAGTACTTC
CASSQVGQVYEQYF
>TRBJ1-5|TRBV6-1|few|NA
TGTGCCAGCAGTGAATGGGGCAGGGGAAACAATCAGCCCCAGCATTTT
CASSEWGRGNNQPQHF
>TRBJ2-2|TRBV9|NA|NA
TGTGCCAGCAGCGTAGCTGGGGGGGCTGGCGGGGAGCTGTTTTTT
CASSVAGGAGGELFF
>TRBJ1-5|TRBV4-3|NA|TRBD1
TGCGCCAGCAGCCAAGACTGGGGACAGGGGGCATGGGGCAATCAGCCCCAGCATTTT
CASSQDWGQGAWGNQPQHF
>TRBJ2-1|TRBV4-1|NA|NA
TGCGCCAGCAGCCAAGTCGGGACTTACGATGAGCAGTTCTTC
CASSQVGTYDEQFF
>TRBJ2-5|TRBV11-2|many|TRBD2
TGTGCCAGCAGCTCCCGACTAGCGGGAGGGCCGGAGACCCAGTACTTC
CASSSRLAGGPETQYF
>TRBJ2-5|TRBV6-6|NA|TRBD2
TGTGCCAGCAGTCACCCGACTAGCGGGGGGCGGCAAGAGACCCAGTACTTC
CASSHPTSGGRQETQYF
>TRBJ1-1|TRBV7-9|few|NA
TGTGCCAGCAGCCCGGGACTTCCTGAAGCTTTCTTT
CASSPGLPEAFF
>TRBJ2-5|TRBV4-1|NA|NA
TGCGCCAGCAGCCAAGGGAGCGGACAAGAGACCCAGTACTTC
CASSQGSGQETQYF
>TRBJ1-5|TRBV19|NA|TRBD1
TGTGCCAGCCTTTCGGCGACAGGGGGGCGTCAGCCCCAGCATTTT
CASLSATGGRQPQHF
>TRBJ2-3|TRBV7-2|once|TRBD2
TGTGCCAGCAGCTGGCCGACTAGCGGGGGTACTGACACAGATACGCAGTATTTT
CASSWPTSGGTDTDTQYF
>TRBJ2-5|TRBV2|NA|NA
TGTGCCAGCAGCCCAGAAGAGACCCAGTACTTC
CASSPEETQYF
>TRBJ2-3|TRBV6-5|NA|NA
TGTGCCAGCAGTTACGCCCAGGGCGACACAGATACGCAGTATTTT
CASSYAQGDTDTQYF
>TRBJ2-7|TRBV3-1/TRBV3-2|NA|NA
TGTGCCAGCAGCCAGGACAGCAGATATCCCTACGAGCAGTACTTC
CASSQDSRYPYEQYF
>TRBJ1-6|TRBV7-3|NA|NA
TGTGCCAGCAGCTTAGGGCTAACCTATAATTCACCCCTCCACTTT
CASSLGLTYNSPLHF
>TRBJ2-3|TRBV11-3|once|NA
TGTGCCAGCAGCCAAGGGCGGCCGGGGGTTGCAGATACGCAGTATTTT
CASSQGRPGVADTQYF
>TRBJ1-2|TRBV7-9|NA|TRBD1
TGTGCCAGCAGCTTGACAGGGGAAATAGGTGGCTACACCTTC
CASSLTGEIGGYTF
>TRBJ2-1|TRBV27|NA|TRBD2
TGTGCCAGCACTTCCTACCAGCGGGAGGGCGTGAGTGAGCAGTTCTTC
CASTSYQREGVSEQFF
>TRBJ2-1|TRBV4-3|few|NA
TGCGCCAGCAGCCAAGATACTAGCTACAATGAGCAGTTCTTC
CASSQDTSYNEQFF
>TRBJ2-2|TRBV6-5|NA|TRBD2
TGTGCCAGCAGACTACTAGCGGGGGCCGGGGAGCTGTTTTTT
CASRLLAGAGELFF
>TRBJ1-1|TRBV12-5|NA|TRBD1
TGTGCTAGTGAACCCCCACAGGGGTTTGAAGCTTTCTTT
CASEPPQGFEAFF
>TRBJ2-1|TRBV7-2|NA|NA
TGTGCCAGCAGGTATTTTCAGGGGTTAGGGTATGAGCAGTTCTTC
CASRYFQGLGYEQFF
>TRBJ1-2|TRBV28|NA|NA
TGTGCCAGCAGTTTACGGCAGGACTATGGCTACACCTTC
CASSLRQDYGYTF
>TRBJ2-3|TRBV19|NA|TRBD2
TGTGCCAGTAGTATAACTAGCGGGGGACGCACAGATACGCAGTATTTT
CASSITSGGRTDTQYF
>TRBJ1-5|TRBV28|NA|NA
TGTGCCAGCAGTTTACTAGCCCAGGGAGGCCCCCCCCGGAATCAGCCCCAGCATTTT
CASSLLAQGGPPRNQPQHF
>TRBJ2-2|TRBV5-1|NA|NA
TGCGCCAGCAGCCGAATAACGGTATCCACCGGGGAGCTGTTTTTT
CASSRITVSTGELFF
>TRBJ2-7|TRBV12-3/TRBV12-4|NA|NA
TGTGCCAGCAGTTTGTACATCTACGAGCAGTACTTC
CASSLYIYEQYF
>TRBJ1-1|TRBV5-1|NA|TRBD1
TGCGCCAGCAGCTTTCTCCGGGACAGGGGTGGGAACACTGAAGCTTTCTTT
CASSFLRDRGGNTEAFF
>TRBJ1-1|TRBV7-9|NA|NA
TGTGCCAGCAGCTTAGGGGGGGGCCCCGAAGCTTTCTTT
CASSLGGGPEAFF
>TRBJ2-2|TRBV10-1|few|NA
TGCGCCAGCAGTGACCAAGGGACTCTAAACACCGGGGAGCTGTTTTTT
CASSDQGTLNTGELFF
>TRBJ1-1|TRBV7-9|few|NA
TGTGCCAGCAGCTTAGTTAGGAGGGTTACGGAAGCTTTCTTT
CASSLVRRVTEAFF
>TRBJ1-2|TRBV19|NA|NA
TGTGCCAGTAGTATAGACAGCTATGGCTACACCTTC
CASSIDSYGYTF